This T cell receptor (beta chain) was observed in a study of blood T cell repertoires in COVID-19. As for the study in general: Samples came from the United States, Italy and Spain, spanning acute and convalescent COVID-19.

The CDR3 has 12 residues. With 5 bases removed from V and 2 bases from J, the gap between germline ends came to 7 bases. Per germline, CDR1 SEHNR and CDR2 FQNEAQ (reference sequence). Authors' methods: Quantification of nucleated cells was approximated via reference gene primer amplification. The protocol was immunoSEQ multiplex PCR, while the TCRdb copy is restricted to in-frame clones and leaves out a portion. For V, J and clone size, that table is used; D and trimming come from the DNA. The repertoire holds around 100,000 clones, with 84% as singletons. The specimen was peripheral blood. The chain links TRBV7-9 to TRBJ2-7; D call uncertain. The TCR comes from a human donor in a cohort sampled during active COVID-19. The CDR3 loop reads CASSPQTYEQYF. CDR3 DNA: TGTGCCAGCAGCCCACAGACCTACGAGCAGTACTTC.